The TCR beta chain described here comes from a study of T cell changes during pregnancy in multiple sclerosis. CDR3 length: 13 amino acids. V lost 0 bases, J lost 5 bases, and 6 bases lay in between. CDR1 is SGHTA and CDR2 is FQGNSA in the germline V gene. Measured with immunoSEQ multiplex PCR; TCRdb has only the in-frame clones, and not every one. The repertoire holds 45,000 to 55,000 clones, with around 92% as singletons. This material consisted of peripheral blood, taken after pregnancy. V is TRBV7-2 and J is TRBJ2-3; D not certain. The clonotype was recovered from a female donor with multiple sclerosis, enrolled in a pregnancy study. CDR3 in DNA: TGTGCCAGCAGCTTAGCGCGTGAAGATACGCAGTATTTT. Translation: CASSLAREDTQYF.